This T cell receptor beta chain emerged from a study of CXCR3-negative and CXCR3-positive naive CD8 T cells. UMI-tagged TRB cDNA libraries were built via 5' RACE. Following a re-call of the 5' RACE reads, TCRdb has one entry per CDR3 protein and lacks DNA. The listing contains about 48,000 distinct CDR3 sequences. The CDR3 sequence is 14 residues long. The germline CDR1 and CDR2 sequences are DFQATT and SNEGSKA (reference sequence). Comments on this clonotype: Its antigen is unidentified.

The study, taken as a whole, reports: For memory CD8+ cells diversity was much lower, but both naive subsets had comparably high diversity.

The sequenced sample consisted of memory CD8+ T cells from blood. V gene TRBV20-1 combines with J gene TRBJ2-7; no DNA is available, so the TRBD1 call from TCRdb remains unchecked. The origin of this receptor is a human donor in good health. Some clones in this sample may be carry-over from other donors' samples. The CDR3 region is CSASSGTGYYEQYF.